This T cell receptor (beta chain) was documented in a study of CD8 T cells in ankylosing spondylitis. Study-level findings and limits: Past research had described some motif variants in reactive arthritis synovial fluid and blood. The study looked at matched synovial fluid samples from ankylosing spondylitis patients. Disease-linked clones were reported to be significantly enriched there. Seemingly characteristic of ankylosing spondylitis blood was a TCR beta motif consisting of about 8 highly homologous variants.

With regard to this clonotype: Antigen: not known.

Molecular-barcoded quantitative 5'-RACE produced these TCR beta libraries. TCRdb re-analysed the 5' RACE reads in MiXCR, keeping a single row per CDR3 protein. Of approximately 130,000 distinct CDR3 sequences in the sample, 7% to 10% were seen once. The length of the CDR3 is 14 residues. The V gene lost 2 bases and the J gene lost 2 bases, with 10 bases spanning the gap. The germline CDR1 and CDR2 sequences are SGHTA and FQGNSA. The receptor was derived from a male donor with ankylosing spondylitis or in good health (not recorded which). What was sequenced was blood, either unsorted or a sorted T cell fraction (not recorded which). The gene calls are TRBV7-2 and TRBJ2-7; weak D call: TRBD2 (6 bases). Here the CDR3 DNA reads TGTGCCAGCAGCTTACCTTGGAGGGCCTACGAGCAGTACTTC. This encodes CASSLPWRAYEQYF.